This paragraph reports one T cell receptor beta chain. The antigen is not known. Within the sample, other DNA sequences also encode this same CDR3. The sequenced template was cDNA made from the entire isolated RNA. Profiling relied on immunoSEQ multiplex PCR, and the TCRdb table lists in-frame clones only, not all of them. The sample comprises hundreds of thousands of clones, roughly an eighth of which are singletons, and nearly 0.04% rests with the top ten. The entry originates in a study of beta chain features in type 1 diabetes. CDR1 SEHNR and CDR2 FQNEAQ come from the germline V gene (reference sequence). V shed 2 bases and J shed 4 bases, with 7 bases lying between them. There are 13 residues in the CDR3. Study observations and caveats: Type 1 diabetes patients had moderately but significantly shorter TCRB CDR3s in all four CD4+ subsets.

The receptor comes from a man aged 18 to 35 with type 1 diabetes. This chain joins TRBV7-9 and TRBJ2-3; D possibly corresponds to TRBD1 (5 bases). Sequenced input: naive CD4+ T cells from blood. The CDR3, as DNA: TGTGCCAGCAGCTTAAGGGGTGCAGATACGCAGTATTTT. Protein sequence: CASSLRGADTQYF.